This T cell receptor beta chain was captured by sequencing in a study of CD8 T cells in Susac syndrome (dated by TCRdb to the late 2010s). Context from the whole study: Of the Susac syndrome patients who were sequenced, 8 or 9 were in clinical remission while six had clinically active disease. The study used repertoire sequencing to test whether antigen drove CD8+ T cell activation and differentiation in Susac syndrome. At the time of blood withdrawal, Susac syndrome patients were either therapy-naive, taking corticosteroids (with some also receiving IVIg), or on IVIg alone. What the work shows at the level of the full study, not this receptor alone: The TCR sequencing and HLA analysis was acknowledged to have included a relatively small number of individuals. In patients with Susac syndrome, the CD4+ T cell repertoire showed no detectable clonal expansion.

With respect to this clonotype: Its antigen is not yet known. No base quality information exists; no much larger clone differs at one position.

The germline V gene (reference sequence) gives CDR1 as GTSNPN and CDR2 as SVGIG. The CDR3 runs 11 amino acids, cysteine and phenylalanine included. The retained sequence is limited to the CDR3, 33 bases, with the frame set at the first base. The germline ends are 10 bases apart after V is trimmed by 4 bases and J by 8 bases. High-throughput TCR beta sequencing profiled peripheral blood CD8+ and CD4+ T cells from healthy donors, Susac syndrome patients and multiple sclerosis patients. The Susac syndrome patients fulfilled recently defined diagnostic criteria for definite or probable disease. Bulk CD8+ and CD4+ T cells were purified by magnetic negative isolation, while CD8+ TEMRA cells were enriched using FACS. Blood was collected in EDTA tubes and processed within 24 hours, with PBMCs isolated through density gradient centrifugation. PBMCs intended for TCR sequencing were frozen in liquid nitrogen and were later thawed in a 37 degrees C water bath. The sorted or isolated CD4+, CD8+ and CD8+ TEMRA cells had a purity of 90% or higher.

RNA was extracted with the RNeasy kit and 0.5 to 1 ug was reverse transcribed using random hexamers. TCR beta CDR3 regions were amplified with the immunoSEQ multiplex PCR assay covering 54 Vbeta and 13 Jbeta segments. Bias from PCR amplification was corrected by using a synthetic template baseline for primer optimization and for computational correction. Under the source paper's analysis protocol: Only productive sequences were kept, with reads annotated to V, D and J genes according to IMGT and analyzed in immunoSEQ Analyzer. Clonality was calculated as one minus the Shannon entropy normalized by log2 of the number of productive unique sequences. For each patient and control, public and private clones were evaluated among the 100 most prevalent clones. Clones were defined as Susac-specific when absent from the healthy and MS cohorts, from approximately 1,100 published viral clones and from other ImmuneACCESS disease sequences. TCRdb reprocessed the public reads (quality trimming at Q25 with fastp, clone calling with MiXCR) and kept in-frame beta chains. When rows share a CDR3 protein, they turn into one entry using the most common DNA and genes. For this entry, the V and J calls and clone size follow TCRdb and not the study's own pipeline. Present in this sample are about 94,000 distinct CDR3 sequences, 85% to 95% of which were seen just once. The ten largest make up roughly 0.31% of the sample.

The receptor was derived from a human donor with Susac syndrome. The sequence is built from TRBV30 and TRBJ2-3; the D gene is tentatively TRBD1 or TRBD2, each matching 6 bases. Material for sequencing was CD4+ T cells from PBMCs. The sequenced DNA: TGTGCCTGGATAGGAGGGGGTACGCAGTATTTT. It encodes CAWIGGGTQYF. Supplemented by the reference TRBV30 and TRBJ2-3 proteins around the CDR3, the complete variable domain is SQTIHQWPATLVQPVGSPLSLECTVEGTSNPNLYWYRQAAGRGLQLLFYSVGIGQISSEVPQNLSASRPQDRQFILSSKKLLLSDSGFYLCAWIGGGTQYFGPGTRLTVL.